The T cell receptor (beta chain) under discussion was sequenced for a study of T-cell reconstitution after alpha-beta-depleted transplantation in children. This clonotype was found many times. Its antigen is as yet unknown. The study's findings and limits: It was reported that alpha-beta T cells came from several hundred expanded graft clones (about two months after transplant). Certain patients had high TCRbeta diversity at day 60, and it came from recipient T cells and thymic progenitors that survived.

Molecular barcoding with unique molecular identifiers was used for the TCRbeta library. TCRdb reanalysed the PCR reads using MiXCR and keeps one entry per CDR3 protein. Of hundreds of thousands of distinct CDR3 sequences in the sample, around 10% are singletons; the top ten hold 23%. Germline-derived CDR1 and CDR2 are KGHSH and LQKENI. The CDR3 has 16 residues. V gave up 1 base and J gave up 2 bases; unmatched junction bases: 5. Sequences were derived from peripheral blood, sampled 180 days after TCRalphabeta/CD19-depleted stem cell transplant. J is TRBJ2-7 and V is TRBV18; 10 bases are shared with TRBD1. The receptor's source is a male patient aged 2 to 10 who had a stem cell transplant for chronic granulomatous disease, so the T cells may come from the graft donor. CDR3 bases: TGTGCCAGCTCACCACTACCGGGACAGGGGCCCTACGAGCAGTACTTC. It is translated as CASSPLPGQGPYEQYF.